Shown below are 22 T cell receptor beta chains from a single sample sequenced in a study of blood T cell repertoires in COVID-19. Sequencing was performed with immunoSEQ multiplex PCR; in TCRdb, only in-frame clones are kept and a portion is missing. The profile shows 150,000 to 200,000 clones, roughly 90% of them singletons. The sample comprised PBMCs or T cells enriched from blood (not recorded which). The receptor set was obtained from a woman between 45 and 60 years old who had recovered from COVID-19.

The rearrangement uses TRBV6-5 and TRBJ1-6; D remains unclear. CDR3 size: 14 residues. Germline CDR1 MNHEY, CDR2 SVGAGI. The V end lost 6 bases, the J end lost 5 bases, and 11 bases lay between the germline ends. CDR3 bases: TGTGCCAGCAGGACGGAGACGAATAATTCACCCCTCCACTTT. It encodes CASRTETNNSPLHF.

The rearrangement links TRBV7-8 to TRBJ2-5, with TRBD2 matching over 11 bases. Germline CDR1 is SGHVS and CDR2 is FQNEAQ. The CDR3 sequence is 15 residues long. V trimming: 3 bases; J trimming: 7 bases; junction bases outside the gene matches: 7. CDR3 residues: CASSFSGRAGRTQYF. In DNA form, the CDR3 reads TGTGCCAGCAGCTTTAGCGGGAGGGCCGGTCGGACCCAGTACTTC.

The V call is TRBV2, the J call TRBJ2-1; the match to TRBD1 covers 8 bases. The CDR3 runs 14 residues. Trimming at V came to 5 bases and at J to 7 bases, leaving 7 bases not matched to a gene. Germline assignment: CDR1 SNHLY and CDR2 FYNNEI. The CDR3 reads CASSFTGGRNEQFF. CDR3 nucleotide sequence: TGTGCCAGCAGTTTTACAGGGGGTAGAAATGAGCAGTTCTTC.

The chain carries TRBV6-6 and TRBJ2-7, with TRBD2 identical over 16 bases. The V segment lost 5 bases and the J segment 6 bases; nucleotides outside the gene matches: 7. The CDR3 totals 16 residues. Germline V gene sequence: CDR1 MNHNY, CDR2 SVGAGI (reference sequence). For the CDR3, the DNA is TGTGCCAGCAGTCCGGGACTAGCGGGAGGGCCGGGCGAGCAGTACTTC. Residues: CASSPGLAGGPGEQYF.

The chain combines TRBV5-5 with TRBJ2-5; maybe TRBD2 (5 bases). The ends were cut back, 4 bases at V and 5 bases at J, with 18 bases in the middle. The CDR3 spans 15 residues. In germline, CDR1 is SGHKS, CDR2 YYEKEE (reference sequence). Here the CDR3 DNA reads TGTGCCAGCAGCCCACTAGACACTCCATGGGAGACCCAGTACTTC. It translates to CASSPLDTPWETQYF.

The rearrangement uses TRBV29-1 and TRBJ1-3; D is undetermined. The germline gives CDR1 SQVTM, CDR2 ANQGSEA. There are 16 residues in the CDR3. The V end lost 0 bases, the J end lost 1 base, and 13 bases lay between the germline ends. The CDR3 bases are TGCAGCGTTGAAGAGGAGAGGGATACGTCTGGAAACACCATATATTTT. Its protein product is CSVEEERDTSGNTIYF.

The CDR3 spells CASSRTASYEQYF. The CDR3 DNA reads as TGTGCCAGCAGTAGGACAGCTTCCTACGAGCAGTACTTC. This chain links TRBV27 with TRBJ2-7, with a weak D call TRBD1 (6 bases). Germline values: CDR1 MNHEY, CDR2 SMNVEV (reference sequence). The ends were cut back, 5 bases at V and 1 base at J, with 9 bases in the middle. This CDR3 spans 13 amino acids.

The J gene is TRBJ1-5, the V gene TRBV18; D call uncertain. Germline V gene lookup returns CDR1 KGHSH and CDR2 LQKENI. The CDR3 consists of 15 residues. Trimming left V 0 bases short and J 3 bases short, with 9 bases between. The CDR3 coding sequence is TGTGCCAGCTCACCACCGTCACAGTACAATCAGCCCCAGCATTTT. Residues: CASSPPSQYNQPQHF.

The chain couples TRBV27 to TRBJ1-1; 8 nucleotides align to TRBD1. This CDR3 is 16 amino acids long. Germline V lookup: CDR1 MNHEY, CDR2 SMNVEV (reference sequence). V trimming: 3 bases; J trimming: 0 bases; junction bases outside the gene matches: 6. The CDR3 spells CASSFRTGIMNTEAFF. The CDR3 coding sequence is TGTGCCAGCAGTTTCCGGACAGGGATTATGAACACTGAAGCTTTCTTT.

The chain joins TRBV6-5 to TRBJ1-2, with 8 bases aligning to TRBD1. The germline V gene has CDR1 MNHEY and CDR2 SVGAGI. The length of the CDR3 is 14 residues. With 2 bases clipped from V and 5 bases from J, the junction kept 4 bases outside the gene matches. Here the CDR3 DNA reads TGTGCCAGCAGTTACACCGACAGGGGTTATGGCTACACCTTC. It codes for CASSYTDRGYGYTF.

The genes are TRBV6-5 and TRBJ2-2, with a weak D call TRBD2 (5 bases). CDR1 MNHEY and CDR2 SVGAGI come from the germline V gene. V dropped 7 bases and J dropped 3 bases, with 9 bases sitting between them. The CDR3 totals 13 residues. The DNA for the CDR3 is TGTGCCAGCAAACCCGGGGACACCGGGGAGCTGTTTTTT. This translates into CASKPGDTGELFF.

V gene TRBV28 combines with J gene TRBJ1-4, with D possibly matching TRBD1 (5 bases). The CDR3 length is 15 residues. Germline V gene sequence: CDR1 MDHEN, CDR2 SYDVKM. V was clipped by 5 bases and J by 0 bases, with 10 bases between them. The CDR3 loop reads CASSPLTATNEKLFF. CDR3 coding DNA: TGTGCCAGCAGTCCGCTGACAGCAACTAATGAAAAACTGTTTTTT.

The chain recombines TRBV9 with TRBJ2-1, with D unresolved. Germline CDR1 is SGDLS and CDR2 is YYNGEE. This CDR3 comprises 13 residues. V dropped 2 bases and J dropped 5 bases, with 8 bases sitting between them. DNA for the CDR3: TGTGCCAGCAGCGTTGACATTCACAATGAGCAGTTCTTC. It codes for CASSVDIHNEQFF.

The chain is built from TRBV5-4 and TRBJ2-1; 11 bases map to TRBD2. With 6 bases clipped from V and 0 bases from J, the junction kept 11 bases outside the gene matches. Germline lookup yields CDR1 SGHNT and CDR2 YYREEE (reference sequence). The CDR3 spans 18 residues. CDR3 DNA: TGTGCCAGCACCTCGACTAGCGGGGAATTTAGCTCCTACAATGAGCAGTTCTTC. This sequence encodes CASTSTSGEFSSYNEQFF.

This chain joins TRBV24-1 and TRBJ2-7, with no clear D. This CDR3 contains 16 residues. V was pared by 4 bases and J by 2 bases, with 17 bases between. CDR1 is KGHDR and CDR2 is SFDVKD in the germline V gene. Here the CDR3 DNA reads TGTGCCACCAGTGACCCCGCCCCTGCTAAACCCTACGAGCAGTACTTC. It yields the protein CATSDPAPAKPYEQYF.

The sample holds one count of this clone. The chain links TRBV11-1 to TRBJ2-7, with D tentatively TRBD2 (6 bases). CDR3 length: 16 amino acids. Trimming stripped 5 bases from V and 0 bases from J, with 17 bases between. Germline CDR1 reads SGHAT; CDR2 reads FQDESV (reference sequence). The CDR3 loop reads CASSLRSGYSSYEQYF. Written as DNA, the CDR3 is TGTGCCAGCAGCCTACGGAGCGGGTACAGCTCCTACGAGCAGTACTTC.

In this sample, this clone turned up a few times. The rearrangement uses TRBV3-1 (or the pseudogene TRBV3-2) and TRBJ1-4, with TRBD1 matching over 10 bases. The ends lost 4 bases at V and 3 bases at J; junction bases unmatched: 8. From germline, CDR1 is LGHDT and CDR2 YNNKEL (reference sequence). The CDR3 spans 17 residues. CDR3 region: CASSRRDRGGSNEKLFF. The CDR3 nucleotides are TGTGCCAGCAGCCGCCGGGACAGGGGCGGGTCTAATGAAAAACTGTTTTTT.

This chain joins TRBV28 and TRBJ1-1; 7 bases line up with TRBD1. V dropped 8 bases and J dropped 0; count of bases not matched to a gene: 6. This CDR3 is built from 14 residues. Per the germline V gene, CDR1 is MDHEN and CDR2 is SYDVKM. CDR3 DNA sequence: TGTGCCAGCTGGGGACAGTACATGAACACTGAAGCTTTCTTT. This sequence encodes CASWGQYMNTEAFF.

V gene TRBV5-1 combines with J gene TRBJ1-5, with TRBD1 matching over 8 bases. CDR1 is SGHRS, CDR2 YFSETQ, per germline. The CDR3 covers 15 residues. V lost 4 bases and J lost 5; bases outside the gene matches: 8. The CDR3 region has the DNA TGCGCCAGCAGCCCCTCCCCGACAGGGGATCAGCCCCAGCATTTT. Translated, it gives CASSPSPTGDQPQHF.

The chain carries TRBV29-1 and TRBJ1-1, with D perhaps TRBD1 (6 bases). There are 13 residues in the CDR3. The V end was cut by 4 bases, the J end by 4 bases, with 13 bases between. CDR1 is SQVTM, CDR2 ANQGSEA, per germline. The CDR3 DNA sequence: TGCAGCGTTGTTGGGCAGGGGCGCACTGAAGCTTTCTTT. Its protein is CSVVGQGRTEAFF.

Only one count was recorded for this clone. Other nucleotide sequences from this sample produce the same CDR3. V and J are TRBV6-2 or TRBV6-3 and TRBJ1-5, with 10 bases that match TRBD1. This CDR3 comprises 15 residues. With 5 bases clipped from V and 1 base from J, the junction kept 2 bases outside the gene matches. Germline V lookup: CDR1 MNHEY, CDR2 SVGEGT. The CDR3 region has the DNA TGTGCCAGCAGTCGACAGGGGGCGAGCAATCAGCCCCAGCATTTT. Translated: CASSRQGASNQPQHF.

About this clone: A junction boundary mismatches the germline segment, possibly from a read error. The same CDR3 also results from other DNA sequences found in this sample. Here the CDR3 DNA reads TGTGCCACCAGCGGAGACAGCTCTGGGGCCAACGTCCTGACTTTC. Protein sequence: CATSGDSSGANVLTF. The chain links TRBV15 to TRBJ2-6, with D maybe TRBD1 (5 bases). The CDR3 runs 15 residues. CDR1 is LNHNV, CDR2 YYDKDF, per germline (reference sequence).